Following are 6 T cell receptor beta chains from one sample sequenced in a study of cytomegalovirus exposure and HLA in healthy donors. Primers: 60 Vbeta forward and 13 Jbeta reverse. Clones were read by immunoSEQ multiplex PCR, and TCRdb kept only the in-frame ones, dropping some. Of almost 90,000 clones in the sample, around 85% are singletons; the top ten hold approximately 7.4%. Sample: PBMCs. The receptors stem from a man between 35 and 55 years old in good health and CMV-seropositive.

The chain recombines TRBV9 with TRBJ2-5; TRBD2 matches at 13 bases. Germline V lookup: CDR1 SGDLS, CDR2 YYNGEE. V lost 4 bases and J lost 4; bases outside the gene matches: 10. The CDR3 has 17 amino acids. Here the CDR3 reads CASSIGTSGMIGETQYF. DNA of the CDR3: TGTGCCAGCAGCATCGGGACTAGCGGGATGATAGGAGAGACCCAGTACTTC.

The chain couples TRBV19 to TRBJ2-7, with TRBD1 identical over 9 bases. J gave up 2 bases and V 9 bases, and 5 bases lay outside the gene matches. This CDR3 has 13 residues. Looked up from germline, CDR1 is LNHDA and CDR2 is SQIVND (reference sequence). CDR3 in DNA: TGTGCCAGCGGGACAGGGCCCACCTACGAGCAGTACTTC. It specifies CASGTGPTYEQYF.

On this clone: One junction end disagrees with the germline gene, perhaps due to a read error. This chain joins TRBV7-9 and TRBJ2-3, with 11 bases aligning to TRBD1. The CDR3 length is 16 residues. The germline V gene has CDR1 SEHNR and CDR2 FQNEAQ (reference sequence). CDR3 amino acids: CSSSLVDRGPTDTQYF. The DNA for the CDR3 is TGTTCCAGCAGCTTAGTGGACAGGGGGCCCACAGATACGCAGTATTTT.

This rearrangement joins TRBV27 to TRBJ2-5; 8 bases map to TRBD2. V lost 6 bases and J lost 2; bases outside the gene matches: 11. Germline-derived CDR1 and CDR2 are MNHEY and SMNVEV (reference sequence). The CDR3 is 16 amino acids. The CDR3 DNA is TGTGCCAGCAGAGGCACTAGCGGTACACGACAAGAGACCCAGTACTTC. Amino acids: CASRGTSGTRQETQYF.

The CDR3 coding sequence is TGTGCCAGCAGCTTAGTAGCCGGGACTCTCAATGAGCAGTTCTTC. Translation: CASSLVAGTLNEQFF. V and J are TRBV7-8 and TRBJ2-1, with a possible D match to TRBD2 (6 bases). Germline values: CDR1 SGHVS, CDR2 FQNEAQ. This CDR3 comprises 15 residues. Deletions cut 1 base from V and 6 bases from J, with 13 bases between.

On this clone itself: A junction end diverges from the germline sequence, so it may reflect a read error. This rearrangement joins TRBV7-9 to TRBJ2-5; 9 bases line up with TRBD2. Germline CDR1 and CDR2: SEHNR and FQNEAQ (reference sequence). This CDR3 spans 16 amino acids. The CDR3: CSSSLSGRGGRETQYF. As DNA, the CDR3 is TGTTCCAGCAGCTTATCGGGGCGGGGGGGCCGGGAGACCCAGTACTTC.